This T cell receptor beta chain was sequenced for a study of blood T cell repertoires in COVID-19. At the level of the study: The United States, Italy and Spain were the sources of the acute and convalescent COVID-19 samples. Sources were T cells, B-cell-depleted T cells, or PBMCs; the material itself was cDNA or gDNA.

This clone occurred a few times. Original handling: Estimates of nucleated cell counts were drawn from the amplification of reference gene primers. Profiled with immunoSEQ multiplex PCR; TCRdb holds only in-frame clones, not every one. That table furnishes V, J and clone size, whereas the DNA furnished D and trimming. The sample has a few hundred thousand clones, 75% to 90% seen once. CDR3 length equals 15 residues. The V gene end was trimmed by 2 bases and the J gene end by 7 bases; junction bases not matched to a gene: 4. Per germline, CDR1 MNHEY and CDR2 SMNVEV (reference sequence). This sequence joins TRBV27 and TRBJ1-6, with TRBD1 matching 8 bases. This receptor was taken from a woman aged 40 to 49 who had recovered from COVID-19. Sequencing used peripheral blood. CDR3 in DNA: TGTGCCAGCAGTTTAACCACAGGGGGGAATTCACCCCTCCACTTT. This translates into CASSLTTGGNSPLHF.